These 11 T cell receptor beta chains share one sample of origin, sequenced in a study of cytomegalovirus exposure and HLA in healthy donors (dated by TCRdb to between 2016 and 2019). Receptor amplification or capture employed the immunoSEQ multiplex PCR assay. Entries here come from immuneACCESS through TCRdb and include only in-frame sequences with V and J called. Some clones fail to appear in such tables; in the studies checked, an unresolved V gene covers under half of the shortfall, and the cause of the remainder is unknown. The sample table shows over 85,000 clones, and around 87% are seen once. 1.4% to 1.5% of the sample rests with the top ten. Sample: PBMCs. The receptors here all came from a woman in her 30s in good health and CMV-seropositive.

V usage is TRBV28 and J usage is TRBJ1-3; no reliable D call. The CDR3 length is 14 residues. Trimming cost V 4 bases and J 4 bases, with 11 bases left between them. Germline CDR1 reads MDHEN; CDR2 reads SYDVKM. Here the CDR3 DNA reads TGTGCCAGCAGTTCGCCACTTGAGGGAAACACCATATATTTT. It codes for CASSSPLEGNTIYF.

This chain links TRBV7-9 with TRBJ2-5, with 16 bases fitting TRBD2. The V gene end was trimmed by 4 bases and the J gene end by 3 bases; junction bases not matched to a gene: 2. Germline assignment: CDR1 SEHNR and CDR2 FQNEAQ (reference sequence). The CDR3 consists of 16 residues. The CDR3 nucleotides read TGTGCCAGCAGCTGGGGACTAGCGGGAGGGGAAGAGACCCAGTACTTC. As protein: CASSWGLAGGEETQYF.

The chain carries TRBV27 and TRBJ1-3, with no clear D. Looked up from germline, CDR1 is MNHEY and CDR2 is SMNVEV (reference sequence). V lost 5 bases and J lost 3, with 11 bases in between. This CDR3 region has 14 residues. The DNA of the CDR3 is TGTGCCAGCAGTCTCCACGCTAATGGAAACACCATATATTTT. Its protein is CASSLHANGNTIYF.

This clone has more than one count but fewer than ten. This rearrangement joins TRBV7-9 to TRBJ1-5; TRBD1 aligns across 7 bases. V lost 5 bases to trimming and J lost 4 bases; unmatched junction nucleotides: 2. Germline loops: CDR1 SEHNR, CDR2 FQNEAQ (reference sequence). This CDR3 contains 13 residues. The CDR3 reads CASSGQENQPQHF. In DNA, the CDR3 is TGTGCCAGCAGCGGACAGGAAAATCAGCCCCAGCATTTT. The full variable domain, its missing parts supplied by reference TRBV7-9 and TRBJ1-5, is DTGVSQNPRHKITKRGQNVTFRCDPISEHNRLYWYRQTLGQGPEFLTYFQNEAQLEKSRLLSDRFSAERPKGSFSTLEIQRTEQGDSAMYLCASSGQENQPQHFGDGTRLSIL.

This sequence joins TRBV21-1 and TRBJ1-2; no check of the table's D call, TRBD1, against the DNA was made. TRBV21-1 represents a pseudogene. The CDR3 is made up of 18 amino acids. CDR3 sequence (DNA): TGTGCCAGCAGCTCAAAGACCCTCTCAGGACAGACGAACTATGGCTACACCTTC. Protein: CASSSKTLSGQTNYGYTF.

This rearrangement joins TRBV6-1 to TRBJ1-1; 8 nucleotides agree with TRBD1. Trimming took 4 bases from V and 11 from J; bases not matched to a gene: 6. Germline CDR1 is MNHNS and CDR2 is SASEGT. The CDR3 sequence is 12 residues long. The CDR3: CASSGQGLNAFF. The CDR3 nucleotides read TGTGCCAGCAGTGGACAGGGGTTAAATGCTTTCTTT.

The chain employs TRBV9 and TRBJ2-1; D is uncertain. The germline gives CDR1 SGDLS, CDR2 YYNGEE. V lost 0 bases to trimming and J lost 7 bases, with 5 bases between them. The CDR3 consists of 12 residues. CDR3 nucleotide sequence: TGTGCCAGCAGCGTAGGCGAGAATGAGCAGTTCTTC. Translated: CASSVGENEQFF.

The CDR3 is CASSLHLGGGKLFF. For the CDR3, the DNA is TGTGCCAGCAGTTTACATCTTGGCGGTGGAAAACTGTTTTTT. The chain couples TRBV27 to TRBJ1-4; D is unresolved. This CDR3 region has 14 residues. V was shortened by 2 bases and J by 10 bases, with 14 bases between the two germline ends. Germline lookup yields CDR1 MNHEY and CDR2 SMNVEV (reference sequence).

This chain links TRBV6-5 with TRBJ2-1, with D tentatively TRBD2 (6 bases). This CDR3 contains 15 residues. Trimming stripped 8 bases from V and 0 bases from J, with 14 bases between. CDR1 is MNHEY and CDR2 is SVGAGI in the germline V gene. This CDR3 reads CASRLELGSYNEQFF. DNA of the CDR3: TGTGCCAGCCGACTAGAGTTGGGCTCCTACAATGAGCAGTTCTTC.

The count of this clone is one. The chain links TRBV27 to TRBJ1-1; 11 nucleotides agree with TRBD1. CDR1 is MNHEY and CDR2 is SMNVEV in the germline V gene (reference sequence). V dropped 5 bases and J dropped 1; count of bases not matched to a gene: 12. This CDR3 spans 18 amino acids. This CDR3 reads CASSPRTGGHLGNTEAFF. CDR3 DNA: TGTGCCAGCAGTCCCCGGACAGGGGGCCATTTGGGGAACACTGAAGCTTTCTTT.

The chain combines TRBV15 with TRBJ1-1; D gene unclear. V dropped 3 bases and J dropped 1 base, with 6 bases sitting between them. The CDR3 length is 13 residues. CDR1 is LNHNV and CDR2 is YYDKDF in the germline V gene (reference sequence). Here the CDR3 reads CATSSSWNTEAFF. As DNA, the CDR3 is TGTGCCACCAGCAGCTCGTGGAACACTGAAGCTTTCTTT.